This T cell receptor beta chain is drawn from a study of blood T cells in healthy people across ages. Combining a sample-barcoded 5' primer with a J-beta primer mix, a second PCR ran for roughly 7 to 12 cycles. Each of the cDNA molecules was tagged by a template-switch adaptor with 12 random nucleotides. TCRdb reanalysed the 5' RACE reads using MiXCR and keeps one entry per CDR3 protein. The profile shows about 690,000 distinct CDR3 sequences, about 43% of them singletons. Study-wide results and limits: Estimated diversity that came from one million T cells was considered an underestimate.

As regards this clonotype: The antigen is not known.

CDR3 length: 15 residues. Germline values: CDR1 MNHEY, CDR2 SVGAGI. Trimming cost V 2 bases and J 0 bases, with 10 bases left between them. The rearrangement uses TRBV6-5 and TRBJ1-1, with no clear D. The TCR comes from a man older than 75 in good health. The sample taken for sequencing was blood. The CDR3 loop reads CASSYGGVVNTEAFF. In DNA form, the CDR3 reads TGTGCCAGCAGTTACGGTGGGGTAGTGAACACTGAAGCTTTCTTT.